The 5 T cell receptor beta chains listed next were all sequenced from one sample in a study of cytomegalovirus exposure and HLA in healthy donors. The PCR had 60 Vbeta and 13 Jbeta primers. Some clones are missing from TCRdb's copy, which holds only in-frame ones; the method was immunoSEQ multiplex PCR. The repertoire holds 120,000 or so clones, with over 60% as singletons. Material: PBMCs. The receptors come from a female donor in good health and CMV-seronegative.

V usage is TRBV5-1 and J usage is TRBJ1-4, with TRBD1 identical over 9 bases. The CDR3 totals 14 residues. The germline gives CDR1 SGHRS, CDR2 YFSETQ. Germline trimming cut 3 bases from V and 6 bases from J; bases unmatched to any gene: 3. The CDR3 here is CASSWGQGDEKLFF. CDR3 in DNA: TGCGCCAGCAGCTGGGGACAGGGTGATGAAAAACTGTTTTTT.

This clone showed up just a few times. The chain recombines TRBV6-5 with TRBJ2-5, with a weak D call TRBD2 (5 bases). V dropped 4 bases and J dropped 1 base, with 7 bases sitting between them. Per germline, CDR1 MNHEY and CDR2 SVGAGI. The CDR3 runs to 13 residues. CDR3 residues: CASSSEVQETQYF. The DNA for the CDR3 is TGTGCCAGCAGTTCGGAGGTCCAAGAGACCCAGTACTTC.

V is TRBV7-9 and J is TRBJ2-1; D ambiguous. Germline CDR1 is SEHNR and CDR2 is FQNEAQ (reference sequence). The V end was cut by 2 bases, the J end by 8 bases, with 7 bases between. The CDR3 has 12 residues. CDR3 residues: CASSLTRYEQFF. The CDR3 bases are TGTGCCAGCAGCTTAACCAGATATGAGCAGTTCTTC. Using reference TRBV7-9 and TRBJ2-1 for the parts outside the CDR3, the full variable domain is DTGVSQNPRHKITKRGQNVTFRCDPISEHNRLYWYRQTLGQGPEFLTYFQNEAQLEKSRLLSDRFSAERPKGSFSTLEIQRTEQGDSAMYLCASSLTRYEQFFGPGTRLTVL.

This chain joins TRBV2 and TRBJ2-7, with TRBD2 as a possible D gene (6 bases). This CDR3 is built from 14 residues. Trimming shortened V by 5 bases and J by 0 bases, and 11 bases separated the two germline ends. The germline CDR1 and CDR2 sequences are SNHLY and FYNNEI. The CDR3 here is CASSWTKSSYEQYF. CDR3 coding DNA: TGTGCCAGCAGTTGGACTAAAAGCTCCTACGAGCAGTACTTC. Full variable domain (outside the CDR3, taken from reference TRBV2 and TRBJ2-7): EPEVTQTPSHQVTQMGQEVILRCVPISNHLYFYWYRQILGQKVEFLVSFYNNEISEKSEIFDDQFSVERPDGSNFTLKIRSTKLEDSAMYFCASSWTKSSYEQYFGPGTRLTVT.

This sequence joins TRBV6-5 and TRBJ1-1; D remains unclear. The CDR3 has 12 residues. With 6 bases removed from V and 0 bases from J, the gap between germline ends came to 5 bases. CDR1 MNHEY and CDR2 SVGAGI come from the germline V gene. The CDR3 sequence: CASRELNTEAFF. Written as DNA, the CDR3 is TGTGCCAGCAGGGAGTTGAACACTGAAGCTTTCTTT.